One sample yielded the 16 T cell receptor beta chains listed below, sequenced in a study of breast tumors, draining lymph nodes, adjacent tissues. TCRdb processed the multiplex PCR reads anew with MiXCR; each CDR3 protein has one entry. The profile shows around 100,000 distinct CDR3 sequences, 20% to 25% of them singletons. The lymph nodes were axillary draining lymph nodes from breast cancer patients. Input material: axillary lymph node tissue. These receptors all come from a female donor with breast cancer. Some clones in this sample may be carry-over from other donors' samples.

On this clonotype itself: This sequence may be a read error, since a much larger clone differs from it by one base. The CDR3 spells CASEDWSGNTIYF. CDR3 bases: TGTGCCAGTGAGGACTGGTCGGGAAACACCATATATTTT. The rearrangement joins TRBV19 to TRBJ1-3, with D unclear. Germline loops: CDR1 LNHDA, CDR2 SQIVND (reference sequence). The CDR3 is 13 residues long. V gave up 8 bases and J gave up 4 bases, with 12 bases separating them.

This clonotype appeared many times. In DNA, the CDR3 is TGTGCCAGTAACCGGGATAGCTCCTATAATTCACCCCTCCACTTT. It codes for CASNRDSSYNSPLHF. V and J are TRBV9 and TRBJ1-6; no firm D call. CDR3 length: 15 amino acids. Germline CDR1 is SGDLS and CDR2 is YYNGEE. The germline V and J ends were trimmed by 8 bases and 0 bases, with 12 bases remaining between them.

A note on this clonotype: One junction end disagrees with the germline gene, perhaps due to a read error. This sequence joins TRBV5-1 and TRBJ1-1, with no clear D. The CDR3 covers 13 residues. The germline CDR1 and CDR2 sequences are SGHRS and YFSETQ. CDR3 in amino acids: CASTLGMNTEAFF. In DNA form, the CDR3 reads TGCGCCAGCACCTTGGGCATGAACACTGAAGCTTTCTTT.

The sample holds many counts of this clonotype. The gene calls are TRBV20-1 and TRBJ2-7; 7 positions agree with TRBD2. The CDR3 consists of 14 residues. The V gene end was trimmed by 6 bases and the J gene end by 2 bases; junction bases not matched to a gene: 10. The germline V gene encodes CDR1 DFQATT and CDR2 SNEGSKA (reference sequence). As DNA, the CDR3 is TGCAGTGCCTCAGAAGCGGGATTGGCCTACGAGCAGTACTTC. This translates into CSASEAGLAYEQYF.

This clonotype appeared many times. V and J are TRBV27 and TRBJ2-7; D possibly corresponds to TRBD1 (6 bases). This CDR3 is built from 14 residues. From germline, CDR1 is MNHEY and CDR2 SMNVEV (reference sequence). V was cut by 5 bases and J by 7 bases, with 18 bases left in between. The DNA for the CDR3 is TGTGCCAGCAGTCCCGGGACACCCCAGGTAGAGCAGTACTTC. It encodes CASSPGTPQVEQYF.

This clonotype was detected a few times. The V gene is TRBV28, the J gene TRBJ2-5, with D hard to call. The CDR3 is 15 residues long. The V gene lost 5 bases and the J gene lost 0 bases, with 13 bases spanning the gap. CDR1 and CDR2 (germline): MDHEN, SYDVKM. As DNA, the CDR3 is TGTGCCAGCAGTATTCGGGCTACCAACCAAGAGACCCAGTACTTC. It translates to CASSIRATNQETQYF.

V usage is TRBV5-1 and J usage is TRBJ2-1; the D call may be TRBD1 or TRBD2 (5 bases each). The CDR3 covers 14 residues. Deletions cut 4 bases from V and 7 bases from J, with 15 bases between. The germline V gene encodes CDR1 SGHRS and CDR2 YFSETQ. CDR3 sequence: CASSLRGTNNEQFF. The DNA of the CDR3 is TGCGCCAGCAGCCTGAGAGGGACCAATAATGAGCAGTTCTTC. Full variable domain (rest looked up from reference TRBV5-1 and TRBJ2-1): KAGVTQTPRYLIKTRGQQVTLSCSPISGHRSVSWYQQTPGQGLQFLFEYFSETQRNKGNFPGRFSGRQFSNSRSEMNVSTLELGDSALYLCASSLRGTNNEQFFGPGTRLTVL.

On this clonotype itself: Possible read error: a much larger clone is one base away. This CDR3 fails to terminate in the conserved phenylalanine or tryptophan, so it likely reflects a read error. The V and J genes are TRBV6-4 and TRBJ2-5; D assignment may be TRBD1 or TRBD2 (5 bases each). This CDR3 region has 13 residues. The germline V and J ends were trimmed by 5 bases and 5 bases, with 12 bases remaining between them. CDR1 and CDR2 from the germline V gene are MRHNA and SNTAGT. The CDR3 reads CASSRERDETQYS. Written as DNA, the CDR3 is TGTGCCAGCAGTAGGGAGAGGGACGAGACCCAGTACTCC.

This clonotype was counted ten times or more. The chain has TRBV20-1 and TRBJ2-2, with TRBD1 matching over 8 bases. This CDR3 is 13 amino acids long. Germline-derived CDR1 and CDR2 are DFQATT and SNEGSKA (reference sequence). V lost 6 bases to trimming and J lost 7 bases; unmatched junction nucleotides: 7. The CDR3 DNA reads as TGCAGTGCCCCGACAGGGGTTCACGGGGAGCTGTTTTTT. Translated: CSAPTGVHGELFF.

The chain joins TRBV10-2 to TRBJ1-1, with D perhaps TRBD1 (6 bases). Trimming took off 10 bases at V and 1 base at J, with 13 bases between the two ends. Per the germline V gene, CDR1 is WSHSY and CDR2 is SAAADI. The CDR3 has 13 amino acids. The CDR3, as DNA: TGCGCCACCGCGACAGGCGCGAACACTGAAGCTTTCTTT. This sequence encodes CATATGANTEAFF.

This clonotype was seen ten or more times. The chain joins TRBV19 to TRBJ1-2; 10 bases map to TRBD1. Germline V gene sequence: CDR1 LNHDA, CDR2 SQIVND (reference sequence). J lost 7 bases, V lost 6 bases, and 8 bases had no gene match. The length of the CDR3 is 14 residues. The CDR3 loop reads CASSPDRGVGGYTF. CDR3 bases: TGTGCCAGTAGCCCGGACAGGGGGGTCGGTGGCTACACCTTC.

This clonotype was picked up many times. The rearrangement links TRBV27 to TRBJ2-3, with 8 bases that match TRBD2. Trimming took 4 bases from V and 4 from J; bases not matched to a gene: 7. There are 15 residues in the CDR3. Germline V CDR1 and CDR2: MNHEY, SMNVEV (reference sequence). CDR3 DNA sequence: TGTGCCAGCAGTTGGAGAGGACTAGCCGCAGATACGCAGTATTTT. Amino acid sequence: CASSWRGLAADTQYF.

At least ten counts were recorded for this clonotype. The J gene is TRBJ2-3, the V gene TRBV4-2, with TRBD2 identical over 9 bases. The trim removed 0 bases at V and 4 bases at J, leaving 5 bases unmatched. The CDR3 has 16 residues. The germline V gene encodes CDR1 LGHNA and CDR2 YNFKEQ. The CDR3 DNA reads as TGTGCCAGCAGCCAAGATAGCGGGAGCGGACCAGATACGCAGTATTTT. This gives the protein CASSQDSGSGPDTQYF.

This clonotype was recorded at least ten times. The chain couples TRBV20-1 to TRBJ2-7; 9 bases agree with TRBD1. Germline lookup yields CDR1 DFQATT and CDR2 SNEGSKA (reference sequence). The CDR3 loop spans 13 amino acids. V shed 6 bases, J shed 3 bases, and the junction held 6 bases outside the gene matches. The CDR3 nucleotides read TGCAGTGCCCCCCGACAGGGGGGCTACGAGCAGTACTTC. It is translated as CSAPRQGGYEQYF.

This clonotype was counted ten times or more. CDR3 nucleotide sequence: TGTGCCAGCAGTGACAGGGGACGACAAGAGACCCAGTACTTC. It yields the protein CASSDRGRQETQYF. This chain connects TRBV2 to TRBJ2-5, with D tentatively TRBD1 (6 bases). The germline CDR1 and CDR2 sequences are SNHLY and FYNNEI. The CDR3 length is 14 residues. The V and J ends lost 3 bases and 2 bases respectively, with 10 bases between them.

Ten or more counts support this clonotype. The CDR3 coding sequence is TGTGCCAGCAGCCGGAACACCGGGGAGCTGTTTTTT. Amino acids: CASSRNTGELFF. The V and J genes are TRBV9 and TRBJ2-2; D not resolved. CDR3 length: 12 residues. Germline V gene sequence: CDR1 SGDLS, CDR2 YYNGEE. Trimming took 4 bases from V and 1 from J, leaving 2 bases between them.